This entry features one T cell receptor beta chain sequence. The data were produced by immunoSEQ multiplex PCR, yet TCRdb's version contains in-frame clones alone and is incomplete. Of over 350,000 clones in the sample, more than 75% were seen once. In germline, CDR1 is SQVTM, CDR2 ANQGSEA. The CDR3 has 16 residues. The germline V and J ends were trimmed by 0 bases and 4 bases, with 18 bases remaining between them. These data belong to a study of blood T cell repertoires in COVID-19. Whole-study context: T cells, B-cell-depleted T cells, or PBMCs provided the cDNA or gDNA that served as material.

The sequence came from a woman between 45 and 65 years old who had recovered from COVID-19. Source material: PBMCs or T cells enriched from blood (not recorded which). The chain recombines TRBV29-1 with TRBJ1-2; D is unclear. The CDR3 DNA reads as TGCAGCGTTGAAGATCTGCAGAGAGGGAGCCGCTATGGCTACACCTTC. It translates to CSVEDLQRGSRYGYTF.